This T cell receptor beta chain was obtained from a study of T-cell reconstitution after alpha-beta-depleted transplantation in children. This clonotype was seen a few times. The CDR3 has 18 residues. V dropped 5 bases and J dropped 4; count of bases not matched to a gene: 9. In germline, CDR1 is LNHNV, CDR2 YYDKDF (reference sequence). TCRbeta library construction was performed incorporating unique molecular identifiers. MiXCR, run by TCRdb on the PCR reads, gives a single entry per CDR3 protein. Of hundreds of thousands of distinct CDR3 sequences listed, 16% were seen once; the top ten hold about 1.1%.

The sequences come from PBMCs from the stem cell graft donor, collected from the stem cell graft. The source of this sequence is a human donor who donated a stem cell graft to a child with acute myeloid leukemia. The chain has TRBV15 and TRBJ2-3; 16 bases line up with TRBD2. The DNA for the CDR3 is TGTGCCACCAGCGGAGGGACTAGCGGGGGGGCCTGGGCAGATACGCAGTATTTT. Amino acids: CATSGGTSGGAWADTQYF.